A selection of T cell receptor beta chains follows, all from one sample in a study of spatial heterogeneity in lung cancer. TCRdb redid the calling of the 5' RACE reads with MiXCR, one entry per CDR3 protein. This table holds roughly 120,000 distinct CDR3 sequences, over 9% found once. The source was PBMCs, collected at follow-up. These receptors were collected from a male donor with early-stage non-small cell lung cancer. CDR3s include the opening cysteine and the closing phenylalanine or tryptophan. D genes are given only for firm matches. Clone size is stated in some rows and not others, as once, few, many or a class when expanded.

clone_size: -; j_call: TRBJ2-5; d_call: -; v_call: TRBV29-1; cdr3_aa: CSVVTGPETQYF; cdr3_nt: TGCAGCGTGGTGACAGGTCCGGAGACCCAGTACTTC
clone_size: many; j_call: TRBJ2-1; d_call: TRBD1; v_call: TRBV9; cdr3_aa: CASSVQGQGYNEQFF; cdr3_nt: TGTGCCAGCAGCGTGCAGGGACAGGGGTACAATGAGCAGTTCTTC
clone_size: many; j_call: TRBJ2-7; d_call: -; v_call: TRBV6-5; cdr3_aa: CASSPAGVGEQYF; cdr3_nt: TGTGCCAGCAGTCCGGCAGGGGTGGGGGAGCAGTACTTC
clone_size: many; j_call: TRBJ1-1; d_call: -; v_call: TRBV29-1; cdr3_aa: CSGKSQGGSEAFF; cdr3_nt: TGCAGCGGTAAGTCACAGGGAGGCTCTGAAGCTTTCTTT
clone_size: -; j_call: TRBJ2-7; d_call: TRBD2; v_call: TRBV28; cdr3_aa: CASSLGLAGVTYEQYF; cdr3_nt: TGTGCCAGCAGTCTGGGACTAGCGGGGGTGACCTACGAGCAGTACTTC
clone_size: few; j_call: TRBJ2-1; d_call: TRBD2; v_call: TRBV12-3/TRBV12-4; cdr3_aa: CASSLSGVGSYNEQFF; cdr3_nt: TGTGCCAGCAGTCTCAGCGGGGTAGGCTCCTACAATGAGCAGTTCTTC
clone_size: many; j_call: TRBJ2-7; d_call: TRBD1; v_call: TRBV4-1; cdr3_aa: CASSQDRYYEQYF; cdr3_nt: TGCGCCAGCAGCCAGGACAGGTACTACGAGCAGTACTTC
clone_size: -; j_call: TRBJ2-1; d_call: TRBD1; v_call: TRBV4-1; cdr3_aa: CASRAGTGRANEQFF; cdr3_nt: TGCGCCAGCAGAGCCGGGACAGGGAGGGCGAATGAGCAGTTCTTC
clone_size: many; j_call: TRBJ2-6; d_call: -; v_call: TRBV7-9; cdr3_aa: CASSLVGGAGANVLTF; cdr3_nt: TGTGCCAGCAGCTTGGTCGGCGGCGCTGGGGCCAACGTCCTGACTTTC
clone_size: many; j_call: TRBJ1-1; d_call: -; v_call: TRBV5-5; cdr3_aa: CASSWDLGTEAFF; cdr3_nt: TGTGCCAGCAGCTGGGACCTGGGCACTGAAGCTTTCTTT
clone_size: -; j_call: TRBJ2-7; d_call: TRBD1; v_call: TRBV5-1; cdr3_aa: CASSSRAGGGYEQYF; cdr3_nt: TGCGCCAGCAGCTCCCGGGCAGGGGGCGGATACGAGCAGTACTTC
clone_size: many; j_call: TRBJ1-2; d_call: TRBD1; v_call: TRBV6-2/TRBV6-3; cdr3_aa: CASSYSAGQAYPNYGYTF; cdr3_nt: TGTGCCAGCAGTTACTCAGCGGGACAGGCGTACCCTAACTATGGCTACACCTTC
clone_size: -; j_call: TRBJ2-4; d_call: TRBD1; v_call: TRBV10-2; cdr3_aa: CASRWDSNIQYF; cdr3_nt: TGCGCCAGCCGATGGGACAGCAACATTCAGTACTTC
clone_size: many; j_call: TRBJ2-4; d_call: -; v_call: TRBV10-3; cdr3_aa: CAISDGAKNIQYF; cdr3_nt: TGTGCCATCAGTGACGGAGCCAAAAACATTCAGTACTTC
clone_size: many; j_call: TRBJ2-3; d_call: -; v_call: TRBV7-2; cdr3_aa: CASSPGGLADTQYF; cdr3_nt: TGTGCCAGCAGCCCGGGTGGATTAGCAGATACGCAGTATTTT
clone_size: many; j_call: TRBJ1-5; d_call: TRBD1; v_call: TRBV10-2; cdr3_aa: CASSTGQAQPQHF; cdr3_nt: TGCGCCAGCAGTACAGGACAGGCCCAGCCCCAGCATTTT
clone_size: -; j_call: TRBJ2-3; d_call: -; v_call: TRBV5-1; cdr3_aa: CASSLVGEDTQYF; cdr3_nt: TGCGCCAGCAGCTTGGTTGGCGAAGATACGCAGTATTTT
clone_size: -; j_call: TRBJ2-1; d_call: -; v_call: TRBV4-1; cdr3_aa: CASSQDRGIRSYNEQFF; cdr3_nt: TGCGCCAGCAGCCAAGATAGGGGAATCCGCTCCTACAATGAGCAGTTCTTC
clone_size: -; j_call: TRBJ2-1; d_call: -; v_call: TRBV29-1; cdr3_aa: CSVVKVSYNEQFF; cdr3_nt: TGCAGCGTTGTCAAGGTATCCTACAATGAGCAGTTCTTC
clone_size: -; j_call: TRBJ1-1; d_call: -; v_call: TRBV3-1; cdr3_aa: CASSQESAGVNAEAFF; cdr3_nt: TGTGCCAGCAGCCAAGAGTCGGCAGGGGTGAACGCTGAAGCTTTCTTT
clone_size: -; j_call: TRBJ2-3; d_call: TRBD1; v_call: TRBV10-1; cdr3_aa: CASSPDRGGKQYF; cdr3_nt: TGCGCCAGCAGTCCGGACAGGGGAGGTAAACAGTATTTT
clone_size: -; j_call: TRBJ1-1; d_call: -; v_call: TRBV14; cdr3_aa: CASSPGTFRTEAFF; cdr3_nt: TGTGCCAGCAGCCCTGGGACATTCAGAACTGAAGCTTTCTTT
clone_size: many; j_call: TRBJ2-7; d_call: -; v_call: TRBV28; cdr3_aa: CASSLRYEQYF; cdr3_nt: TGTGCCAGCAGTTTAAGGTACGAGCAGTACTTC
clone_size: -; j_call: TRBJ2-2; d_call: -; v_call: TRBV24-1; cdr3_aa: CATSPAAPNTGELFF; cdr3_nt: TGTGCCACCAGCCCTGCGGCCCCGAACACCGGGGAGCTGTTTTTT
clone_size: few; j_call: TRBJ2-7; d_call: TRBD2; v_call: TRBV10-3; cdr3_aa: CAIRTGGSHEQYF; cdr3_nt: TGTGCCATCAGAACGGGGGGGTCCCACGAGCAGTACTTC
clone_size: few; j_call: TRBJ2-1; d_call: TRBD2; v_call: TRBV27; cdr3_aa: CASSLPGGGEFF; cdr3_nt: TGTGCCAGCAGTTTACCTGGCGGGGGGGAGTTCTTC
clone_size: -; j_call: TRBJ1-1; d_call: TRBD1; v_call: TRBV6-4; cdr3_aa: CASSDKQGQGGKLAEAFF; cdr3_nt: TGTGCCAGCAGTGACAAACAAGGACAGGGCGGAAAGTTGGCTGAAGCTTTCTTT
clone_size: few; j_call: TRBJ2-3; d_call: -; v_call: TRBV6-2/TRBV6-3; cdr3_aa: CASSPKGFSTDTQYF; cdr3_nt: TGTGCCAGCAGCCCGAAGGGGTTTAGCACAGATACGCAGTATTTT
clone_size: few; j_call: TRBJ2-1; d_call: TRBD1; v_call: TRBV5-1; cdr3_aa: CASSQQGSSYNEQFF; cdr3_nt: TGCGCCAGCAGTCAACAGGGGAGCTCCTACAATGAGCAGTTCTTC
clone_size: many; j_call: TRBJ1-5; d_call: -; v_call: TRBV6-6; cdr3_aa: CASKQGNQPQHF; cdr3_nt: TGTGCCAGCAAGCAGGGGAATCAGCCCCAGCATTTT
clone_size: -; j_call: TRBJ2-1; d_call: -; v_call: TRBV19; cdr3_aa: CASSIQGGAYEQFF; cdr3_nt: TGTGCCAGTAGTATTCAGGGGGGTGCTTATGAGCAGTTCTTC
clone_size: many; j_call: TRBJ2-3; d_call: -; v_call: TRBV7-2; cdr3_aa: CASRQDSPDTQYF; cdr3_nt: TGTGCCAGCAGACAAGACAGTCCAGATACGCAGTATTTT
clone_size: many; j_call: TRBJ2-6; d_call: -; v_call: TRBV4-3; cdr3_aa: CASSQGHGANVLTF; cdr3_nt: TGCGCCAGCAGCCAAGGTCACGGGGCCAACGTCCTGACTTTC
clone_size: many; j_call: TRBJ1-3; d_call: TRBD1; v_call: TRBV20-1; cdr3_aa: CSARYRGHGGNTIYF; cdr3_nt: TGCAGTGCTAGATACAGGGGGCATGGTGGAAACACCATATATTTT
clone_size: many; j_call: TRBJ1-1; d_call: -; v_call: TRBV29-1; cdr3_aa: CSGRDVTEAFF; cdr3_nt: TGCAGCGGGAGGGATGTAACTGAAGCTTTCTTT
clone_size: few; j_call: TRBJ2-1; d_call: -; v_call: TRBV5-6; cdr3_aa: CASSANFEQFF; cdr3_nt: TGTGCCAGCAGCGCCAACTTCGAGCAGTTCTTC